Below, 2 T cell receptor beta chains from the same sample are listed, as sequenced in a study of shared clonotypes between healthy human individuals. CD8 cells classed as naive were CD45RO-negative and positively selected for CCR7, excluding terminally differentiated effector memory CD45RA+ cells. Using immunoSEQ multiplex PCR, the repertoire was profiled, and TCRdb retains in-frame clones only, with some absent. This table has hundreds of thousands of clones, 90% to 95% appearing once. The sample comprised naive CD8+ T cells sorted from blood. The source is a man aged 25 to 40 in good health.

V and J are TRBV5-6 and TRBJ2-1; the match to TRBD1 covers 8 bases. Germline-derived CDR1 and CDR2 are SGHDT and YYEEEE. The V and J ends lost 0 bases and 7 bases, in that order; junction bases with no gene match: 6. The CDR3 length is 15 residues. The CDR3 protein is CASSLGQGFGNEQFF. DNA for the CDR3: TGTGCCAGCAGCTTGGGACAGGGGTTCGGGAATGAGCAGTTCTTC.

The chain recombines TRBV7-2 with TRBJ2-1; the D gene is possibly TRBD2 (6 bases). Germline V gives CDR1 SGHTA, CDR2 FQGNSA. V lost 3 bases and J 9 bases, leaving 21 bases between the germline ends. CDR3 length: 16 residues. The CDR3 here is CASSFNSGLIALEQFF. CDR3 coding DNA: TGTGCCAGCAGCTTCAATAGCGGCTTGATTGCCCTTGAGCAGTTCTTC.